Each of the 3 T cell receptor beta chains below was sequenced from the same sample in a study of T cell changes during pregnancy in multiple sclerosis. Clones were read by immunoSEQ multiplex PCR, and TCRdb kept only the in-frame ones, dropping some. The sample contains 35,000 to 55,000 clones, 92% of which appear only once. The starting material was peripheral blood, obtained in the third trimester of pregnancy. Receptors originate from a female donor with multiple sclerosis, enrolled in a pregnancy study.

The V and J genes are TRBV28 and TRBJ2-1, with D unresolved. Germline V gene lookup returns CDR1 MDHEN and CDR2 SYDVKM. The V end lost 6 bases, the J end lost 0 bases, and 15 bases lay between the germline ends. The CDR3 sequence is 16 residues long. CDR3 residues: CASSRSGGSSYNEQFF. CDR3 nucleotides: TGTGCCAGCAGCCGTTCCGGCGGAAGCTCCTACAATGAGCAGTTCTTC.

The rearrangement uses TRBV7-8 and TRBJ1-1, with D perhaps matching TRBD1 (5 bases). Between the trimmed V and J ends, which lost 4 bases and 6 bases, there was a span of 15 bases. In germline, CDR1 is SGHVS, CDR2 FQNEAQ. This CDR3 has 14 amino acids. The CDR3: CASSSWSRVAEAFF. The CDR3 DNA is TGTGCCAGCAGCTCCTGGAGCAGGGTCGCTGAAGCTTTCTTT.

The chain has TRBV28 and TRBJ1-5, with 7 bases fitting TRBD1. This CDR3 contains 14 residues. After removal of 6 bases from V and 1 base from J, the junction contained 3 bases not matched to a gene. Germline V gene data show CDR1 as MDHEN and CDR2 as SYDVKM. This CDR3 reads CASRDRVSNQPQHF. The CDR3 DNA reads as TGTGCCAGCAGAGACAGGGTGAGCAATCAGCCCCAGCATTTT.